A single T cell receptor (beta chain) is shown here with its context. The same CDR3 arises from other DNA sequences in this sample as well. Germline CDR1 and CDR2: KGHDR and SFDVKD. The CDR3 is 13 amino acids. Between the trimmed V and J ends, which lost 7 bases and 6 bases, there was a span of 13 bases. Original processing notes: Cell counts per sample came from amplifying reference gene primers. Some clones are missing from TCRdb's copy, which holds only in-frame ones; the method was immunoSEQ multiplex PCR. Clonal size and the V and J genes are those of that table, whereas D and trimming came from the DNA. Among some 220,000 clones listed, around four fifths were seen once. The sample is drawn from a study of blood T cell repertoires in COVID-19.

The clonotype originates from a woman aged 65 to 85 with COVID-19, enrolled during active disease. This chain links TRBV24-1 with TRBJ2-3; D unresolved. The sequenced sample consisted of peripheral blood. Here the CDR3 reads CATRDSTTDTQYF. The CDR3 DNA reads TGTGCCACCAGAGACTCTACTACGGATACGCAGTATTTT.